This T cell receptor (beta chain) was sequenced for a study of T cell clonality in common variable immunodeficiency. Whole-study results and caveats: Common variable immunodeficiency TCR beta sequences reportedly had fewer deletions and N-nucleotide insertions.

This CDR3 spans 16 amino acids. CDR1 is SGHDN and CDR2 is FVKESK in the germline V gene. V shed 0 bases and J shed 2 bases, with 13 bases lying between them. TCRdb's copy holds only in-frame clones and misses some; the assay was immunoSEQ multiplex PCR. The specimen has fewer than 30,000 clones, none found just once. The sample holds many counts of this clone. Its antigen is still unknown. The read ends 3 residues shy of where the CDR3 ends; the end is completed using the germline J gene. Input material: peripheral blood mononuclear cells. The genes are TRBV14 and TRBJ2-5; D not certain. The sequence came from a human donor with common variable immunodeficiency. Incomplete CDR3 DNA: TGTGCCAGCAGCCAAGAACGAATGACAATTCAAGAGACC. Amino acids: CASSQERMTIQET. The full CDR3 protein reads CASSQERMTIQETQYF.